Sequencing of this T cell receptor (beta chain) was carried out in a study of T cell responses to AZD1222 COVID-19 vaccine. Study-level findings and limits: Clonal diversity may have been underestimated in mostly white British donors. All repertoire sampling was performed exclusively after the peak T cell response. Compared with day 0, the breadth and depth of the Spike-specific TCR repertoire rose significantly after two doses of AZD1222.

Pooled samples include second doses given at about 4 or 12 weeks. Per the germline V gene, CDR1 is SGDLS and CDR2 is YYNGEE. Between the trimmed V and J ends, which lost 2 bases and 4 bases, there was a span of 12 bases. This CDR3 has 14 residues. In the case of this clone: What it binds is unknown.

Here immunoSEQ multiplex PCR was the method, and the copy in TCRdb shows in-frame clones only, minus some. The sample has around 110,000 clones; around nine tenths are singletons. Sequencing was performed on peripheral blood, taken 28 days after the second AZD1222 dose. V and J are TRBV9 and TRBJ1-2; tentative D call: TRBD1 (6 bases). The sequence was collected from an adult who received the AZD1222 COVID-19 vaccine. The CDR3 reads CASSVDSPIYGYTF. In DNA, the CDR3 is TGTGCCAGCAGCGTGGACAGCCCCATCTATGGCTACACCTTC. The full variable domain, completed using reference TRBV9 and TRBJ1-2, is DSGVTQTPKHLITATGQRVTLRCSPRSGDLSVYWYQQSLDQGLQFLIQYYNGEERAKGNILERFSAQQFPDLHSELNLSSLELGDSALYFCASSVDSPIYGYTFGSGTRLTVV.